This T cell receptor beta chain was captured in a study of T cells expressing NK-cell markers. Looking at the study overall: Among eight sequenced donors, seven carried HCMV seropositivity while one was seronegative. Overall study results and limits: A handful of donors carried dominant NKG2C+ clonotypes that made up roughly 1.0-7.5% of their CD8+ T cells. Whether expanded NKG2C+ T cell clones were HCMV-specific remained unclear.

The CDR3 length is 12 residues. CDR1 SQVTM and CDR2 ANQGSEA come from the germline V gene. As regards this clonotype: Its antigen is unknown.

The cDNA for TCR beta came from 5'RACE template switching with UMIs. Each CDR3 protein gets one entry in TCRdb, which reprocessed the 5' RACE reads and gives no DNA. The sample features some 300,000 distinct CDR3 sequences, with around 0.42% in its top ten. The clonotype was recovered from a young man in good health. The source material was blood T cells: a sorted CD56 or NKG2C T cell subset, CD4+ or CD8+ T cells, or bulk PBMC T cells (not recorded which). The V and J genes are TRBV29-1 and TRBJ2-1. This CDR3 is CSVGSWVNEQFF.